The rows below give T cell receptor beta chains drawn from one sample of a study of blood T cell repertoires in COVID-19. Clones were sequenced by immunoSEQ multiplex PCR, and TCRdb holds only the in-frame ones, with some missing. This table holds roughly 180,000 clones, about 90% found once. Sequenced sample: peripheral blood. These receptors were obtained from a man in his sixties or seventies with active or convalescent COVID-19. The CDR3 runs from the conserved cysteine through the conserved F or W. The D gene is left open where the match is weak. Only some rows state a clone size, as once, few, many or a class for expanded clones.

cdr3_aa: CASRLTGGREKLFF
cdr3_nt: TGTGCCAGCAGGTTGACAGGGGGCCGGGAAAAACTGTTTTTT
j_call: TRBJ1-4
clone_size: -
v_call: TRBV6-5
d_call: TRBD1

cdr3_aa: CASSSRDTNYGYTF
cdr3_nt: TGTGCCAGCAGCTCTCGGGACACGAACTATGGCTACACCTTC
j_call: TRBJ1-2
clone_size: -
v_call: TRBV7-2
d_call: -

cdr3_aa: CASSLVTGTNTEAFF
cdr3_nt: TGTGCCAGCAGCTTAGTGACAGGGACGAACACTGAAGCTTTCTTT
j_call: TRBJ1-1
clone_size: few
v_call: TRBV7-6
d_call: TRBD1

cdr3_aa: CASSYGGNNEKLFF
cdr3_nt: TGTGCCAGCAGTTACGGCGGGAACAATGAAAAACTGTTTTTT
j_call: TRBJ1-4
clone_size: -
v_call: TRBV6-2/TRBV6-3
d_call: -

cdr3_aa: CASSLGVGKETQYF
cdr3_nt: TGCGCCAGCAGTTTAGGAGTGGGTAAAGAGACCCAGTACTTC
j_call: TRBJ2-5
clone_size: -
v_call: TRBV5-1
d_call: -

cdr3_aa: CASSQTIFTSGDSYNEQFF
cdr3_nt: TGCGCCAGCAGCCAGACTATCTTTACTAGCGGGGACTCCTACAATGAGCAGTTCTTC
j_call: TRBJ2-1
clone_size: -
v_call: TRBV4-3
d_call: TRBD2

cdr3_aa: CASSPPLLGGNTIYF
cdr3_nt: TGTGCCAGCTCACCACCGCTCCTCGGGGGAAACACCATATATTTT
j_call: TRBJ1-3
clone_size: -
v_call: TRBV18
d_call: -

cdr3_aa: CASSLKGTGGQGYTF
cdr3_nt: TGTGCCAGCAGCTTAAAGGGGACAGGGGGTCAGGGCTACACCTTC
j_call: TRBJ1-2
clone_size: -
v_call: TRBV7-2
d_call: TRBD1

cdr3_aa: CASRPAGRPYRGELFF
cdr3_nt: TGTGCCAGCAGGCCAGCGGGACGTCCGTATAGGGGGGAGCTGTTTTTT
j_call: TRBJ2-2
clone_size: -
v_call: TRBV28
d_call: TRBD2

cdr3_aa: CASSLVAGGPQSSYEQYF
cdr3_nt: TGTGCCAGCAGCTTAGTTGCGGGAGGGCCGCAAAGCTCCTACGAGCAGTACTTC
j_call: TRBJ2-7
clone_size: -
v_call: TRBV7-6
d_call: TRBD2

cdr3_aa: CASSGGTRGQFF
cdr3_nt: TGTGCCAGCAGCGGGGGGACACGCGGGCAGTTCTTC
j_call: TRBJ2-1
clone_size: -
v_call: TRBV9
d_call: -

cdr3_aa: CASSIAGNQPQHF
cdr3_nt: TGTGCCAGTAGTATCGCGGGTAATCAGCCCCAGCATTTT
j_call: TRBJ1-5
clone_size: -
v_call: TRBV19
d_call: -

cdr3_aa: CASNHTGSLMGTEAFF
cdr3_nt: TGTGCCAGCAACCATACAGGGAGCCTGATGGGCACTGAAGCTTTCTTT
j_call: TRBJ1-1
clone_size: -
v_call: TRBV28
d_call: -

cdr3_aa: CASSRVADTQYF
cdr3_nt: TGTGCCAGCAGCCGCGTGGCAGATACGCAGTATTTT
j_call: TRBJ2-3
clone_size: -
v_call: TRBV7-2
d_call: -

cdr3_aa: CASSLPPGTSGRPSSYEQYF
cdr3_nt: TGCGCCAGCAGCTTACCTCCCGGGACTAGCGGGAGACCTAGCTCCTACGAGCAGTACTTC
j_call: TRBJ2-7
clone_size: -
v_call: TRBV5-1
d_call: TRBD2

cdr3_aa: CASSKHGYNEKLFF
cdr3_nt: TGTGCCAGCAGCAAACACGGGTATAATGAAAAACTGTTTTTT
j_call: TRBJ1-4
clone_size: -
v_call: TRBV21-1
d_call: -

cdr3_aa: CASSSGTGATGELFF
cdr3_nt: TGTGCCAGCAGTTCCGGGACAGGGGCCACCGGGGAGCTGTTTTTT
j_call: TRBJ2-2
clone_size: -
v_call: TRBV3-1/TRBV3-2
d_call: TRBD1

cdr3_aa: CASSPEVGAVNYGYTF
cdr3_nt: TGTGCCAGCTCACCAGAGGTAGGGGCCGTTAACTATGGCTACACCTTC
j_call: TRBJ1-2
clone_size: -
v_call: TRBV18
d_call: -

cdr3_aa: CASSINRGQIYEQYF
cdr3_nt: TGTGCCAGTAGTATAAACCGGGGACAGATCTACGAGCAGTACTTC
j_call: TRBJ2-7
clone_size: -
v_call: TRBV19
d_call: TRBD1

cdr3_aa: CASSYGTGIGYEQYF
cdr3_nt: TGTGCCAGCAGTTACGGGACAGGGATCGGCTACGAGCAGTACTTC
j_call: TRBJ2-7
clone_size: -
v_call: TRBV6-5
d_call: TRBD1

cdr3_aa: CASSSASRGEKLFF
cdr3_nt: TGTGCCAGCAGTTCCGCCAGCAGGGGTGAAAAACTGTTTTTT
j_call: TRBJ1-4
clone_size: -
v_call: TRBV6-5
d_call: -

cdr3_aa: CASSKGVRTDTQYF
cdr3_nt: TGTGCCAGTAGTAAGGGGGTCCGCACAGATACGCAGTATTTT
j_call: TRBJ2-3
clone_size: -
v_call: TRBV19
d_call: -

cdr3_aa: CASSLQSGAYNEQFF
cdr3_nt: TGTGCCAGCAGCTTACAGTCGGGAGCCTACAATGAGCAGTTCTTC
j_call: TRBJ2-1
clone_size: -
v_call: TRBV11-1
d_call: -

cdr3_aa: CASSFTGGSGQPQHF
cdr3_nt: TGTGCCAGCAGTTTTACAGGGGGCTCGGGGCAGCCCCAGCATTTT
j_call: TRBJ1-5
clone_size: -
v_call: TRBV6-6
d_call: TRBD1

cdr3_aa: CASRNGLAGVLYF
cdr3_nt: TGTGCCAGCAGAAACGGACTAGCGGGAGTTTTGTACTTC
j_call: TRBJ2-7
clone_size: -
v_call: TRBV28
d_call: TRBD2

cdr3_aa: CASSLDIPYEQYF
cdr3_nt: TGTGCCAGCAGCTTAGACATTCCCTACGAGCAGTACTTC
j_call: TRBJ2-7
clone_size: -
v_call: TRBV11-2
d_call: -

cdr3_aa: CASSSGTEGDIQYF
cdr3_nt: TGTGCCAGCAGCTCCGGGACTGAGGGTGACATTCAGTACTTC
j_call: TRBJ2-4
clone_size: -
v_call: TRBV5-4
d_call: -